What follows describes a single TCR beta chain. The target antigen is unknown. The source of the sample is a study of cytomegalovirus exposure and HLA in healthy donors. As for the study in general: There were about 85 million unique TCRs (from HLA-typed donors) in an early data release. General study results and limits: TRBV6-2, TRBV6-3 and some other V segments were excluded as indistinguishable. Follow-up analysis later connected one missense variant in DCLRE1C with trimming of TCR beta V- and J-genes.

The CDR3 extends over 15 amino acids. CDR1 and CDR2 from the germline V gene are SEHNR and FQNEAQ (reference sequence). The V gene lost 5 bases and the J gene lost 2 bases, with 15 bases spanning the gap. The PCR was carried out with 60 Vbeta primers and 13 Jbeta primers. Libraries were prepared by immunoSEQ multiplex PCR; TCRdb keeps only in-frame clonotypes and omits some of them. The sample has about 210,000 clones, 60% to 80% seen once. This receptor was obtained from a male donor in good health and CMV-seronegative. Sequenced material: PBMCs. This sequence joins TRBV7-9 and TRBJ1-1; unclear D gene. CDR3 coding DNA: TGTGCCAGCAGCCAACAACAGCTCACAAACACTGAAGCTTTCTTT. It translates to CASSQQQLTNTEAFF.